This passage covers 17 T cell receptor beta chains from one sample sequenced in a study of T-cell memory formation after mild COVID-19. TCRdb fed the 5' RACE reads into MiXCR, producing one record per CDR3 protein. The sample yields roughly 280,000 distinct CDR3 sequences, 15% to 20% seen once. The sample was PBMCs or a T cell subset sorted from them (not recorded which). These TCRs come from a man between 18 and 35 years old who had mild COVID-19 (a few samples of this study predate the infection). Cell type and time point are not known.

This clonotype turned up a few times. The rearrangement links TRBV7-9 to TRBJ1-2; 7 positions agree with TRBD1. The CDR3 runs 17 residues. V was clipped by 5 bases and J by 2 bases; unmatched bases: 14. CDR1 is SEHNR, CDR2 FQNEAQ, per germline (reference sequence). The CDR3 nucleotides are TGTGCCAGCAGCCCCCTTCGGGACAGAGGGACCAACTATGGCTACACCTTC. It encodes CASSPLRDRGTNYGYTF.

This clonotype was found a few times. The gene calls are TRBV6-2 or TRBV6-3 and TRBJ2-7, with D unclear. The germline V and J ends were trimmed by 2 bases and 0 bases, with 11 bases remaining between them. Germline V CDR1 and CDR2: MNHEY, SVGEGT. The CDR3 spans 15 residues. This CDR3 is CASSYDRTGSYEQYV. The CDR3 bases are TGTGCCAGCAGTTACGATAGAACGGGCTCCTACGAGCAGTACGTC.

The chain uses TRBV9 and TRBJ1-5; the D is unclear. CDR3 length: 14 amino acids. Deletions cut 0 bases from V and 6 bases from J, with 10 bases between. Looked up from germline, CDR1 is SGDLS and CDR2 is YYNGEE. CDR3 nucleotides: TGTGCCAGCAGCGTAGGCTCCGTAGGTCAGCCCCAGCATTTT. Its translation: CASSVGSVGQPQHF. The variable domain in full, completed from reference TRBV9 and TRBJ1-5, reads DSGVTQTPKHLITATGQRVTLRCSPRSGDLSVYWYQQSLDQGLQFLIQYYNGEERAKGNILERFSAQQFPDLHSELNLSSLELGDSALYFCASSVGSVGQPQHFGDGTRLSIL.

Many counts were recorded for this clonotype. This CDR3 reads CASSGQGYSNQPQHF. CDR3 DNA: TGTGCCAGCAGTGGCCAGGGATATAGCAATCAGCCCCAGCATTTT. V is TRBV6-1 and J is TRBJ1-5; D is possibly TRBD1 (5 bases). The CDR3 is made up of 15 amino acids. V was cut by 4 bases and J by 0 bases, with 10 bases left in between. Germline CDR1 is MNHNS and CDR2 is SASEGT.

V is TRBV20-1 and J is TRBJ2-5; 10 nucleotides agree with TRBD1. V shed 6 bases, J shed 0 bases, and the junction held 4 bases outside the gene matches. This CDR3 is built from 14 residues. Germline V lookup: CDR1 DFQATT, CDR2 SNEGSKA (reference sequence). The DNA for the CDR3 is TGCAGTGCCCGGGACAGGGGAAACCAAGAGACCCAGTACTTC. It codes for CSARDRGNQETQYF.

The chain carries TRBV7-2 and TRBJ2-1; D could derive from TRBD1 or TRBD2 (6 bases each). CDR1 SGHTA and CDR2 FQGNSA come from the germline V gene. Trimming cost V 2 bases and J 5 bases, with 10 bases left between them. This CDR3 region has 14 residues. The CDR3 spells CASSLRGADNEQFF. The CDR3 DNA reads TGTGCCAGCAGCTTAAGGGGGGCAGACAATGAGCAGTTCTTC.

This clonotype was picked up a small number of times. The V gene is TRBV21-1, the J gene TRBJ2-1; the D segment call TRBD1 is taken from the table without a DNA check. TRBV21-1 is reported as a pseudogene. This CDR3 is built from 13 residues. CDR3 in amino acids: CASPGQPYNEQFF. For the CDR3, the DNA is TGTGCCAGCCCGGGACAGCCGTATAATGAGCAGTTCTTC.

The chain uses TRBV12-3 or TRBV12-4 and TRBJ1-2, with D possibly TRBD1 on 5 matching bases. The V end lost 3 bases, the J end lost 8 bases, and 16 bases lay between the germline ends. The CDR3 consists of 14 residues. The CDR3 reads CASSFASGKGGYTF. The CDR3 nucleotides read TGTGCCAGCAGTTTCGCGTCAGGGAAAGGCGGCTACACCTTC.

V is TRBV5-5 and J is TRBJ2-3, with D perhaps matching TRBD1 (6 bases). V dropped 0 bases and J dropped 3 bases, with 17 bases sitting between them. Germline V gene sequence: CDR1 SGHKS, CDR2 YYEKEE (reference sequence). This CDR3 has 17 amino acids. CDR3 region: CASSLGPGTPRTDTQYF. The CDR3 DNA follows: TGTGCCAGCAGCTTGGGCCCCGGGACACCGAGGACAGATACGCAGTATTTT.

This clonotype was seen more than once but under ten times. In DNA form, the CDR3 reads TGCGCCAGCAGCCAGAATCCGGGACAGAGGAGAAACATTCAGTACTTC. Protein: CASSQNPGQRRNIQYF. This chain connects TRBV4-1 to TRBJ2-4, with 7 bases identical to TRBD1. V shed 3 bases, J shed 6 bases, and the junction held 11 bases outside the gene matches. This CDR3 spans 16 amino acids. Germline CDR1 is MGHRA and CDR2 is YSYEKL.

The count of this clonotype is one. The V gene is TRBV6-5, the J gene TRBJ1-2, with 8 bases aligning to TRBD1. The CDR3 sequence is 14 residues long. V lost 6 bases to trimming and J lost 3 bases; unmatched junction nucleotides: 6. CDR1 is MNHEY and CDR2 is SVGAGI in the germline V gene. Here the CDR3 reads CASSRGQGHYGYTF. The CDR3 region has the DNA TGTGCCAGCAGCCGCGGACAGGGACACTATGGCTACACCTTC.

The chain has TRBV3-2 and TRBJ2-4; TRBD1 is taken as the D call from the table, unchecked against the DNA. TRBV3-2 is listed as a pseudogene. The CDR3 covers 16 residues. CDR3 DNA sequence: TGTGCCAGCAGCAAGCCGGGACAGCTAGCCAAAAACATTCAGTACTTC. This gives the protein CASSKPGQLAKNIQYF.

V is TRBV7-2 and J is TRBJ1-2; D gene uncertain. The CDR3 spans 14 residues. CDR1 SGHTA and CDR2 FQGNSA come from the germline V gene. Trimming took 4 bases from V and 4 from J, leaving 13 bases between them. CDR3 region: CASSSGRRVYGYTF. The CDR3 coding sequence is TGTGCCAGCAGCTCCGGACGGCGAGTCTATGGCTACACCTTC. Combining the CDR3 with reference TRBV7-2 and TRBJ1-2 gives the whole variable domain GAGVSQSPSNKVTEKGKDVELRCDPISGHTALYWYRQSLGQGLEFLIYFQGNSAPDKSGLPSDRFSAERTGGSVSTLTIQRTQQEDSAVYLCASSSGRRVYGYTFGSGTRLTVV.

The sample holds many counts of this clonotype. CDR3 nucleotides: TGTGCCAGCAGCTTTATCCAGGCCGAGGGCTACACCTTC. Its translation is CASSFIQAEGYTF. This sequence joins TRBV7-2 and TRBJ1-2; no firm D call. This CDR3 is 13 amino acids long. CDR1 is SGHTA, CDR2 FQGNSA, per germline. With 3 bases removed from V and 8 bases from J, the gap between germline ends came to 13 bases.

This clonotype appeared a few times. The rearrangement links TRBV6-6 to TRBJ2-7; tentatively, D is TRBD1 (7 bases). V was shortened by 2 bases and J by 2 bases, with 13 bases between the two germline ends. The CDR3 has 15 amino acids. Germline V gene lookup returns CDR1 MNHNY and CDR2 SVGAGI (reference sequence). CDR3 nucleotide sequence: TGTGCCAGCAGTTACCCGGGCAGGGGGGCCTACGAGCAGTACTTC. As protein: CASSYPGRGAYEQYF.

CDR3 residues: CSARQETQYF. CDR3 DNA: TGCAGTGCGCGACAAGAGACCCAGTACTTC. The chain combines TRBV20-1 with TRBJ2-5; no clear D gene. In germline, CDR1 is DFQATT, CDR2 SNEGSKA (reference sequence). This CDR3 is 10 amino acids long. Trimming took off 6 bases at V and 2 bases at J, with 4 bases between the two ends.

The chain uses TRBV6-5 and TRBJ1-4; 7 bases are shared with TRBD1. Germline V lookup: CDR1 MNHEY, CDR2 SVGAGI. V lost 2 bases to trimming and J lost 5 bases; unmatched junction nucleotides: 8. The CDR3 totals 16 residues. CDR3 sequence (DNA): TGTGCCAGCAGTTACGGATACAGGGGACAGAATGAAAAACTGTTTTTT. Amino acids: CASSYGYRGQNEKLFF.